By its share, the clone carrying this T cell receptor beta chain is medium-sized. Other nucleotide sequences in the sample specify the same CDR3. CDR1 and CDR2 from the germline V gene are SGHTA and FQGTGA. The CDR3 spans 13 residues. Trimming took off 5 bases at V and 5 bases at J, with 10 bases between the two ends. This entry comes from a study of OX40 agonist ivuxolimab in advanced cancers. Overall study context: Anti-PD-1, anti-PD-L1 or anti-CTLA-4 therapy given earlier was allowed, and roughly 40% had some.

The assay was immunoSEQ multiplex PCR, and TCRdb's table has in-frame clones only and misses some. Seen here are more than 45,000 clones, about four fifths observed once, and the top ten hold about 4.6%. This chain joins TRBV7-3 and TRBJ2-1; possibly TRBD1 for D (7 bases). Sequencing used CD4+ or CD8+ T cells sorted from blood, obtained in a trial of the OX40 agonist ivuxolimab. This TCR came from an adult with an advanced solid tumor such as melanoma, head and neck, liver or kidney cancer. CDR3 sequence: CASSPGGNNEQFF. The CDR3 region has the DNA TGTGCCAGCAGCCCAGGGGGGAACAATGAGCAGTTCTTC.